The entry that follows covers one TCR beta chain sequence. Here immunoSEQ multiplex PCR was the method, and the copy in TCRdb shows in-frame clones only, minus some. The top ten clones hold approximately 1.5% of a sample with under 150,000 clones, about 83% of them seen once. The data were taken from a study of cytomegalovirus exposure and HLA in healthy donors. This CDR3 is 16 amino acids long. The V end lost 0 bases, the J end lost 4 bases, and 14 bases lay between the germline ends. CDR1 and CDR2 (germline): SGDLS, YYNGEE. The chain recombines TRBV9 with TRBJ2-1, with TRBD2 as a possible D gene (5 bases). The TCR sequence derives from a woman in her 30s in good health and CMV-seronegative. The material sequenced was PBMCs. CDR3 sequence reads: CASSVDLTGRYNEQFF. CDR3 in DNA: TGTGCCAGCAGCGTAGATCTGACGGGGAGATACAATGAGCAGTTCTTC.